The TCR beta chain described here comes from a study of blood T cell repertoires in COVID-19. This clone turned up a few times. The V gene lost 2 bases and the J gene lost 5 bases, with 20 bases spanning the gap. This CDR3 has 17 residues. CDR1 and CDR2 from the germline V gene are SGHKS and YYEKEE (reference sequence). The assay was immunoSEQ multiplex PCR, and TCRdb's table has in-frame clones only and misses some. Here the sample spans about 230,000 clones, approximately 82% being singletons. The specimen was peripheral blood. The gene calls are TRBV5-5 and TRBJ2-1; D might be TRBD2 (5 bases). This clonotype originated in a woman aged 70-85 years with active or convalescent COVID-19. This CDR3 is CASSLWRALGTNNEQFF. The CDR3 DNA reads TGTGCCAGCAGCTTATGGCGGGCCCTGGGAACAAACAATGAGCAGTTCTTC.